The present entry profiles one T cell receptor (beta chain) with its context. No antigen is known for it. The data were obtained in a study of cytomegalovirus exposure and HLA in healthy donors. Study-wide context: Approximately 180 million T cells yielded approximately 100 million unique TCR beta sequences, as an earlier analysis found. Study findings and constraints: Certain sequence variants were highly shared and formed a cluster, and this cluster was likely a sequencing artifact. In the analysis, some V segments, TRBV6-2 and TRBV6-3 included, were excluded as indistinguishable.

The PCR contained 60 Vbeta and 13 Jbeta primers. Per the study methods: In a later analysis, 80 million to 100 million unique TCR beta chains included roughly 11 million shared by two or more donors. Some clones are missing from TCRdb's copy, which holds only in-frame ones; the method was immunoSEQ multiplex PCR. Clonal size and the V and J genes are those of that table, whereas D and trimming came from the DNA. The table records 140,000 to 150,000 clones, approximately 65% of them present only once. CDR3 length: 15 residues. After removal of 8 bases from V and 0 bases from J, the junction contained 8 bases not matched to a gene. Germline CDR1 MNHEY, CDR2 SVGAGI.

V is TRBV6-5 and J is TRBJ2-3; 7 nucleotides line up with TRBD2. The clonotype was recovered from a woman aged 55-75 years in good health and CMV-seronegative. Sample: PBMCs. CDR3 sequence (DNA): TGTGCCAGCCGTAGTGCGGGAGCTAGCACAGATACGCAGTATTTT. Its translation: CASRSAGASTDTQYF.